The 22 T cell receptor beta chains in this list originate from one sample, sequenced in a study of OX40 agonist ivuxolimab in advanced cancers. Libraries were prepared by immunoSEQ multiplex PCR; TCRdb keeps only in-frame clonotypes and omits some of them. The sample holds approximately 76,000 clones, roughly 85% seen once. Sample: CD4+ or CD8+ T cells sorted from blood, taken in a trial of the OX40 agonist ivuxolimab. The source of these receptors is an adult with an advanced solid tumor such as melanoma, head and neck, liver or kidney cancer.

The CDR3 is CASSLALAGGPADTQYF. DNA for the CDR3: TGTGCCAGCAGCTTGGCGCTAGCGGGGGGGCCCGCAGATACGCAGTATTTT. The chain recombines TRBV5-8 with TRBJ2-3, with 12 bases aligning to TRBD2. The junction had 6 bases not matched to a gene; V was cut back by 0 bases and J by 4 bases. The germline CDR1 and CDR2 sequences are SGHTS and YDEGEE. The CDR3 totals 17 residues.

The chain recombines TRBV10-3 with TRBJ2-4; 9 bases match TRBD2. In germline, CDR1 is ENHRY, CDR2 SYGVKD. V was clipped by 2 bases and J by 10 bases; unmatched bases: 15. CDR3 size: 17 residues. CDR3 DNA sequence: TGTGCCATCAGTGAGCCGGCGGGACGCGGGGGGGGAGGGATTCAGTACTTC. This translates into CAISEPAGRGGGGIQYF.

The rearrangement links TRBV19 to TRBJ1-2, with 9 nucleotides matching TRBD1. The CDR3 loop spans 14 amino acids. The trim removed 4 bases at V and 3 bases at J, leaving 3 bases unmatched. CDR1 is LNHDA and CDR2 is SQIVND in the germline V gene (reference sequence). The CDR3, as DNA: TGTGCCAGTAGTAGGGACAGGGTTGACTATGGCTACACCTTC. This gives the protein CASSRDRVDYGYTF.

This chain uses TRBV7-2 with TRBJ2-4; TRBD1 is a possible D gene (7 bases). This CDR3 is 15 amino acids long. Germline CDR1 SGHTA, CDR2 FQGNSA. V lost 5 bases and J lost 3, with 14 bases in between. DNA of the CDR3: TGTGCCAGCAGCCCGCAGGGGGGTCTCAAAAACATTCAGTACTTC. Protein sequence: CASSPQGGLKNIQYF.

The chain is built from TRBV5-6 and TRBJ2-1, with TRBD1 matching 8 bases. With V trimmed by 0 bases and J by 4 bases, 3 bases remained unmatched. Germline CDR1 is SGHDT and CDR2 is YYEEEE. The CDR3 runs 15 residues. The CDR3 loop reads CASSLGTGGYNEQFF. In DNA, the CDR3 is TGTGCCAGCAGCTTGGGTACAGGGGGGTACAATGAGCAGTTCTTC.

The chain uses TRBV11-2 and TRBJ2-2, with D uncertain. Germline V gene sequence: CDR1 SGHAT, CDR2 FQNNGV. The CDR3 has 14 amino acids. The V and J ends lost 6 bases and 2 bases respectively, with 10 bases between them. CDR3 coding DNA: TGTGCCAGCAGGGTTGGTCCTAACACCGGGGAGCTGTTTTTT. Its translation: CASRVGPNTGELFF.

The chain employs TRBV27 and TRBJ2-1, with a possible D match to TRBD1 (6 bases). This CDR3 region has 15 residues. From germline, CDR1 is MNHEY and CDR2 SMNVEV (reference sequence). The V and J ends lost 3 bases and 2 bases respectively, with 11 bases between them. The CDR3 region has the DNA TGTGCCAGCAGTTTGTCAGGGGATCCCTACAATGAGCAGTTCTTC. Its protein is CASSLSGDPYNEQFF.

The chain has TRBV10-3 and TRBJ2-5; the match to TRBD2 covers 12 bases. The DNA end lines up better with TRBJ2-7; the J call may be wrong. The V gene's germline CDR1 is ENHRY and CDR2 SYGVKD. This CDR3 is 17 amino acids long. CDR3 loop: CAISEFGLAGPSYEQYF. CDR3 sequence (DNA): TGTGCCATCAGTGAGTTCGGACTAGCGGGACCCTCCTACGAGCAGTACTTC.

The J gene is TRBJ2-3, the V gene TRBV7-2; 7 positions agree with TRBD2. CDR1 and CDR2 from the germline V gene are SGHTA and FQGNSA. With V trimmed by 5 bases and J by 2 bases, 10 bases remained unmatched. CDR3 length equals 16 residues. The DNA for the CDR3 is TGTGCCAGCAGCCTAGGCGGGCGGGGGAACACAGATACGCAGTATTTT. Its translation: CASSLGGRGNTDTQYF. Based on the CDR3 plus reference TRBV7-2 and TRBJ2-3, the full variable domain is GAGVSQSPSNKVTEKGKDVELRCDPISGHTALYWYRQSLGQGLEFLIYFQGNSAPDKSGLPSDRFSAERTGGSVSTLTIQRTQQEDSAVYLCASSLGGRGNTDTQYFGPGTRLTVL.

This rearrangement joins TRBV4-2 to TRBJ2-3; D is undetermined. Germline V gene sequence: CDR1 LGHNA, CDR2 YNFKEQ. CDR3 length: 14 residues. V lost 0 bases and J lost 0, with 4 bases in between. The CDR3 spells CASSQDSSTDTQYF. The CDR3 DNA reads as TGTGCCAGCAGCCAAGATAGCAGCACAGATACGCAGTATTTT.

The V gene is TRBV27, the J gene TRBJ1-5; the D gene is possibly TRBD1 (5 bases). This CDR3 comprises 11 residues. The V and J ends lost 6 bases and 11 bases respectively, with 11 bases between them. The germline CDR1 and CDR2 sequences are MNHEY and SMNVEV (reference sequence). The chain's CDR3 is CASRRGGTQHF. CDR3 bases: TGTGCCAGCAGAAGGGGTGGCACCCAGCATTTT.

This clone came up a few times. The chain joins TRBV27 to TRBJ2-5; TRBD2 matches 10 bases. The CDR3 spans 15 residues. Looked up from germline, CDR1 is MNHEY and CDR2 is SMNVEV (reference sequence). V was clipped by 8 bases and J by 2 bases; unmatched bases: 8. The CDR3: CASRASGSPQETQYF. The CDR3 region has the DNA TGTGCCAGCCGGGCTAGCGGGAGCCCTCAAGAGACCCAGTACTTC.

The V call is TRBV7-9, the J call TRBJ2-7, with 12 bases identical to TRBD2. Looked up from germline, CDR1 is SEHNR and CDR2 is FQNEAQ (reference sequence). This CDR3 has 14 residues. The junction had 3 bases not matched to a gene; V was cut back by 4 bases and J by 5 bases. The CDR3 region has the DNA TGTGCCAGCAGCTGGACTAGCGGGGACAACGAGCAGTACTTC. This translates into CASSWTSGDNEQYF.

The CDR3 protein is CASGLAPGGYGYTF. CDR3 coding DNA: TGTGCTAGTGGTTTGGCACCAGGGGGCTACGGCTACACCTTC. The V gene is TRBV12-5, the J gene TRBJ1-2; 8 nucleotides align to TRBD1. This CDR3 has 14 residues. Germline CDR1 LGHNT, CDR2 FRNRAP. J gave up 8 bases and V 1 base, and 6 bases lay outside the gene matches.

The rearrangement links TRBV5-6 to TRBJ2-7; no firm D call. This CDR3 has 14 residues. V was shortened by 1 base and J by 3 bases, with 11 bases between the two germline ends. From germline, CDR1 is SGHDT and CDR2 YYEEEE. The CDR3 DNA is TGTGCCAGCAGCTTGTGGGATGTGTACTACGAGCAGTACTTC. Amino acids: CASSLWDVYYEQYF.

The chain carries TRBV18 and TRBJ2-1; TRBD1 matches 8 bases. This CDR3 has 14 residues. Per germline, CDR1 KGHSH and CDR2 LQKENI. V trimming: 4 bases; J trimming: 4 bases; junction bases outside the gene matches: 3. The CDR3 spells CASSRDRSYNEQFF. As DNA, the CDR3 is TGTGCCAGCTCACGGGACAGGTCTTACAATGAGCAGTTCTTC. The variable domain in full, completed from reference TRBV18 and TRBJ2-1, reads NAGVMQNPRHLVRRRGQEARLRCSPMKGHSHVYWYRQLPEEGLKFMVYLQKENIIDESGMPKERFSAEFPKEGPSILRIQQVVRGDSAAYFCASSRDRSYNEQFFGPGTRLTVL.

The gene calls are TRBV5-6 and TRBJ1-2; D is uncertain. The CDR3 runs to 13 residues. Germline CDR1 SGHDT, CDR2 YYEEEE. Trimming cost V 4 bases and J 8 bases, with 15 bases left between them. CDR3 protein: CASSVQRTMGYTF. The CDR3 DNA reads TGTGCCAGCAGCGTACAGCGAACTATGGGCTACACCTTC.

The V gene is TRBV6-5, the J gene TRBJ1-1; 8 nucleotides agree with TRBD1. The CDR3 loop spans 14 amino acids. Per the germline V gene, CDR1 is MNHEY and CDR2 is SVGAGI. Trimming took 6 bases from V and 5 from J; bases not matched to a gene: 8. CDR3 sequence: CASRPDRGWTEAFF. In nucleotides, the CDR3 is TGTGCCAGCAGACCCGACAGGGGTTGGACTGAAGCTTTCTTT.

The J gene is TRBJ1-5, the V gene TRBV30; a possible D gene is TRBD1 (5 bases). The ends were cut back, 2 bases at V and 2 bases at J, with 13 bases in the middle. This CDR3 contains 15 residues. Per the germline V gene, CDR1 is GTSNPN and CDR2 is SVGIG (reference sequence). CDR3: CAWSLRRDGNQPQHF. The CDR3 nucleotides read TGTGCCTGGAGTCTCAGGCGGGACGGCAATCAGCCCCAGCATTTT.

As for this clone: One end of the junction varies from germline; a read error may be responsible. CDR3 sequence reads: CASSSGYGNTTYF. The CDR3 region has the DNA TGTGCCAGCAGCTCCGGGTATGGAAACACCACATATTTT. The rearrangement uses TRBV11-1 and TRBJ1-3; no definite D call. This CDR3 region has 13 residues. Germline CDR1 is SGHAT and CDR2 is FQDESV (reference sequence).

This chain joins TRBV6-6 and TRBJ1-5; D might be TRBD1 (5 bases). CDR1 MNHNY and CDR2 SVGAGI come from the germline V gene (reference sequence). This CDR3 spans 15 amino acids. V lost 2 bases, J lost 1 base, and 9 bases lay in between. This CDR3 reads CASSYNGASNQPQHF. The CDR3 DNA is TGTGCCAGCAGTTACAATGGGGCGAGCAATCAGCCCCAGCATTTT.

This chain links TRBV19 with TRBJ2-3; the D gene is possibly TRBD1 (6 bases). Between the trimmed V and J ends, which lost 3 bases and 4 bases, there was a span of 11 bases. Looked up from germline, CDR1 is LNHDA and CDR2 is SQIVND (reference sequence). The CDR3 is 14 amino acids. In DNA, the CDR3 is TGTGCCAGTAGTATCCAGGGGAAGGCAGATACGCAGTATTTT. Translation: CASSIQGKADTQYF.